A single sample is the source of the 23 T cell receptor beta chains below, sequenced in a study of blood T cell repertoires in COVID-19. Using immunoSEQ multiplex PCR, the repertoire was profiled, and TCRdb retains in-frame clones only, with some absent. The sample holds some 70,000 clones, 85% to 90% seen once. Sequencing was done on a sample of peripheral blood. The receptors originated from a man between 60 and 75 years old with acute or convalescent COVID-19.

The count of this clone is one. The CDR3 protein is CASGRGETQYF. The CDR3 coding sequence is TGTGCCAGCGGTCGAGGGGAGACCCAGTACTTC. The gene calls are TRBV11-1 and TRBJ2-5; possibly TRBD2 for D (5 bases). V lost 8 bases and J 5 bases, leaving 9 bases between the germline ends. The germline V gene has CDR1 SGHAT and CDR2 FQDESV (reference sequence). The CDR3 length is 11 residues.

V usage is TRBV29-1 and J usage is TRBJ2-7; 14 bases fit TRBD2. Per germline, CDR1 SQVTM and CDR2 ANQGSEA. The CDR3 contains 15 residues. V gave up 7 bases and J gave up 0 bases; unmatched junction bases: 5. DNA for the CDR3: TGCAGCGCCACGGGACTAGCGGGAGTCTCCTACGAGCAGTACTTC. Amino acids: CSATGLAGVSYEQYF.

V is TRBV29-1 and J is TRBJ1-1, with D tentatively TRBD1 (5 bases). The ends were cut back, 7 bases at V and 1 base at J, with 13 bases in the middle. The CDR3 is 13 amino acids. The V gene's germline CDR1 is SQVTM and CDR2 ANQGSEA. The CDR3 loop is CSGRGQENTEAFF. The CDR3 nucleotides read TGCAGCGGGAGGGGCCAGGAGAACACTGAAGCTTTCTTT.

The rearrangement joins TRBV5-1 to TRBJ2-5; unclear D gene. CDR1 and CDR2 from the germline V gene are SGHRS and YFSETQ. Trimming took 0 bases from V and 5 from J, leaving 14 bases between them. CDR3 length: 15 amino acids. The DNA of the CDR3 is TGCGCCAGCAGCTTGGCCTTCTCCGACACCGAGACCCAGTACTTC. Translating gives CASSLAFSDTETQYF.

This clone is a singleton in its sample. The chain uses TRBV3-1 (or the pseudogene TRBV3-2) and TRBJ1-2, with 8 bases lining up with TRBD1. This CDR3 contains 14 residues. The V gene end was trimmed by 3 bases and the J gene end by 8 bases; junction bases not matched to a gene: 8. The germline V gene encodes CDR1 LGHDT and CDR2 YNNKEL (reference sequence). In DNA form, the CDR3 reads TGTGCCAGCAGCCATGGACAGGGCCGGTCAGGCTACACCTTC. Amino acids: CASSHGQGRSGYTF.

V and J are TRBV30 and TRBJ2-1; D may be TRBD2 (6 bases). V lost 0 bases to trimming and J lost 8 bases, with 14 bases between them. This CDR3 is built from 14 residues. Germline V CDR1 and CDR2: GTSNPN, SVGIG (reference sequence). In DNA form, the CDR3 reads TGTGCCTGGAGTGTAGATCGGGAGCTGTATGAGCAGTTCTTC. Its translation: CAWSVDRELYEQFF. The entire variable domain, with the rest obtained from reference TRBV30 and TRBJ2-1, is as follows: SQTIHQWPATLVQPVGSPLSLECTVEGTSNPNLYWYRQAAGRGLQLLFYSVGIGQISSEVPQNLSASRPQDRQFILSSKKLLLSDSGFYLCAWSVDRELYEQFFGPGTRLTVL.

V gene TRBV10-2 combines with J gene TRBJ1-3; possibly TRBD1 for D (5 bases). The V gene's germline CDR1 is WSHSY and CDR2 SAAADI. The CDR3 runs 15 residues. V dropped 5 bases and J dropped 0 bases, with 11 bases sitting between them. CDR3 bases: TGCGCCAGCAGTTGGGGGGAGAGCTCTGGAAACACCATATATTTT. It codes for CASSWGESSGNTIYF.

This chain connects TRBV2 to TRBJ2-5, with D possibly being TRBD1 (5 bases). The CDR3 loop spans 15 amino acids. Germline CDR1 is SNHLY and CDR2 is FYNNEI. V was pared by 6 bases and J by 4 bases, with 18 bases between. The CDR3 nucleotides are TGTGCCAGCAGCCCCCCTGTGGGGCTGGGAGAGACCCAGTACTTC. Translating it yields CASSPPVGLGETQYF.

The gene calls are TRBV29-1 and TRBJ2-7; TRBD1 might be the D (6 bases). Germline V gene lookup returns CDR1 SQVTM and CDR2 ANQGSEA. The CDR3 has 14 residues. The V gene lost 3 bases and the J gene lost 1 base, with 13 bases spanning the gap. The CDR3 sequence is CSVEKGRGSYEQYF. The CDR3 DNA reads TGCAGCGTTGAGAAGGGCAGGGGATCCTACGAGCAGTACTTC.

The chain employs TRBV6-9 and TRBJ1-1, with D uncertain. The CDR3 is made up of 15 amino acids. Germline V gives CDR1 MNHGY, CDR2 SVAAGI. The V gene lost 4 bases and the J gene lost 4 bases, with 16 bases spanning the gap. The CDR3 DNA is TGTGCCAGCAGTTCTCGGGGTCAACCAAGCACTGAAGCTTTCTTT. Amino acid sequence: CASSSRGQPSTEAFF.

The chain joins TRBV25-1 to TRBJ2-7; TRBD1 matches 7 bases. CDR3 length: 18 residues. Germline trimming cut 4 bases from V and 4 bases from J; bases unmatched to any gene: 19. Looked up from germline, CDR1 is MGHDK and CDR2 is SYGVNS. The CDR3 region is CASSGPTPQGFVIYEQYF. CDR3 nucleotides: TGTGCCAGCAGTGGCCCGACACCACAGGGGTTTGTTATTTACGAGCAGTACTTC.

This clone was seen once. The chain couples TRBV10-3 to TRBJ1-2; no definite D call. The CDR3 runs 13 residues. V lost 2 bases and J lost 7, with 11 bases in between. CDR1 and CDR2 (germline): ENHRY, SYGVKD. The DNA for the CDR3 is TGTGCCATCAGTGAGGAGGCAGAAGGTGGCTACACCTTC. This gives the protein CAISEEAEGGYTF.

The chain employs TRBV3-1 (or the pseudogene TRBV3-2) and TRBJ1-1; TRBD1 is a possible D gene (6 bases). The ends were cut back, 0 bases at V and 5 bases at J, with 13 bases in the middle. CDR1 and CDR2 (germline): LGHDT, YNNKEL (reference sequence). The CDR3 is made up of 15 amino acids. CDR3 nucleotides: TGTGCCAGCAGCCAAGACAGGGGATGGTGGACTGAAGCTTTCTTT. Amino acid sequence: CASSQDRGWWTEAFF.

The V call is TRBV30, the J call TRBJ2-7, with D possibly matching TRBD1 (5 bases). The length of the CDR3 is 13 residues. V was trimmed by 0 bases and J by 3 bases, leaving 9 bases between them. Germline V CDR1 and CDR2: GTSNPN, SVGIG (reference sequence). The CDR3 sequence: CAWSVWGLYEQYF. In nucleotides, the CDR3 is TGTGCCTGGAGTGTGTGGGGCCTCTACGAGCAGTACTTC.

The chain is built from TRBV2 and TRBJ2-1; the D gene is possibly TRBD1 (5 bases). Germline V gene data show CDR1 as SNHLY and CDR2 as FYNNEI. Trimming took off 6 bases at V and 8 bases at J, with 14 bases between the two ends. The CDR3 totals 13 residues. CDR3 sequence reads: CASSPLGVDEQFF. The CDR3, as DNA: TGTGCCAGCAGCCCATTAGGGGTCGATGAGCAGTTCTTC.

This chain connects TRBV5-4 to TRBJ1-2; 7 bases line up with TRBD1. Germline trimming cut 8 bases from V and 4 bases from J; bases unmatched to any gene: 8. Germline V gene lookup returns CDR1 SGHNT and CDR2 YYREEE (reference sequence). The CDR3 sequence is 13 residues long. The CDR3 here is CASGLTGIYGYTF. The DNA of the CDR3 is TGTGCCAGTGGGTTGACAGGGATCTATGGCTACACCTTC.

J is TRBJ2-3 and V is TRBV5-4, with 10 bases identical to TRBD1. CDR1 is SGHNT and CDR2 is YYREEE in the germline V gene (reference sequence). V lost 4 bases and J lost 4; bases outside the gene matches: 3. The CDR3 covers 14 residues. CDR3 region: CASSDRGRADTQYF. CDR3 nucleotide sequence: TGTGCCAGCAGCGACAGGGGGCGGGCAGATACGCAGTATTTT.

The V gene is TRBV10-3, the J gene TRBJ2-3; 13 bases are a match to TRBD2. There are 15 residues in the CDR3. The trim removed 5 bases at V and 4 bases at J, leaving 3 bases unmatched. CDR1 ENHRY and CDR2 SYGVKD come from the germline V gene. CDR3 coding DNA: TGTGCCATCAGTCGGACTAGCGGGAGACCAGATACGCAGTATTTT. This sequence encodes CAISRTSGRPDTQYF.

The chain carries TRBV10-3 and TRBJ1-1; 7 positions agree with TRBD1. The CDR3 has 13 amino acids. The germline gives CDR1 ENHRY, CDR2 SYGVKD. The V segment lost 10 bases and the J segment 0 bases; nucleotides outside the gene matches: 5. CDR3: CATRQGLNTEAFF. The DNA of the CDR3 is TGTGCCACCCGACAGGGTTTGAACACTGAAGCTTTCTTT.

The V call is TRBV6-1, the J call TRBJ2-2; 9 bases map to TRBD1. Germline V gives CDR1 MNHNS, CDR2 SASEGT. The ends lost 3 bases at V and 8 bases at J; junction bases unmatched: 7. CDR3 length: 15 residues. The CDR3 nucleotides read TGTGCCAGCAGTGAGAACAGGGGGCAGGCGGGGGAGCTGTTTTTT. This sequence encodes CASSENRGQAGELFF.

This chain joins TRBV2 and TRBJ1-1; D possibly corresponds to TRBD1 (5 bases). V was pared by 7 bases and J by 4 bases, with 13 bases between. CDR1 is SNHLY and CDR2 is FYNNEI in the germline V gene. The CDR3 contains 13 residues. The CDR3 bases are TGTGCCAGCAACCTGCGTCAGGGCACTGAAGCTTTCTTT. It encodes CASNLRQGTEAFF.

The chain uses TRBV5-1 and TRBJ2-7; 9 bases align to TRBD1. This CDR3 spans 14 amino acids. V shed 0 bases and J 5 bases; nucleotides not matched to a gene: 3. CDR1 and CDR2 (germline): SGHRS, YFSETQ. Here the CDR3 DNA reads TGCGCCAGCAGCTTGGGACAGGGGGGCAACGAGCAGTACTTC. It translates to CASSLGQGGNEQYF.

The rearrangement links TRBV27 to TRBJ2-3; 13 bases fit TRBD2. This CDR3 is 17 amino acids long. Germline V gene lookup returns CDR1 MNHEY and CDR2 SMNVEV (reference sequence). Unmatched junction bases numbered 12, after V lost 7 bases and J lost 5 bases. CDR3 nucleotide sequence: TGTGCCAGCACCCAACCTAGACTAGCGGGGGGACTAGATACGCAGTATTTT. This gives the protein CASTQPRLAGGLDTQYF.